The 25 T cell receptor beta chains below come from one sample, sequenced in a study of blood T cell repertoires in COVID-19 (dated by TCRdb to about 2020). The library relied on the immunoSEQ multiplex PCR assay. In TCRdb, the immuneACCESS table is reduced to in-frame sequences with V and J assigned. These tables do not hold every clone; where another copy was compared, an unresolved V gene accounts for under half, and the others remain unexplained. This sample holds more than 200,000 clones; almost 90% were observed only once. The ten largest account for roughly 2.5% of the sample. Sequencing was carried out using peripheral blood. These receptors came from a woman aged 55 to 70 with acute or convalescent COVID-19.

The CDR3 nucleotides read TGCGCCAGCAGCCAAGCTTTCAGCCTCGGGAGCTACGAGCAGTACTTC. Protein product: CASSQAFSLGSYEQYF. This chain connects TRBV4-1 to TRBJ2-7; TRBD2 might be the D (6 bases). V lost 1 base to trimming and J lost 3 bases, with 16 bases between them. Germline V gene sequence: CDR1 MGHRA, CDR2 YSYEKL. CDR3 size: 16 residues.

This chain connects TRBV27 to TRBJ1-2, with D unresolved. V was trimmed by 3 bases and J by 1 base, leaving 15 bases between them. CDR1 MNHEY and CDR2 SMNVEV come from the germline V gene (reference sequence). This CDR3 is 16 amino acids long. CDR3 sequence: CASSFSQKILNYGYTF. The CDR3 DNA is TGTGCCAGCAGTTTTAGTCAAAAGATACTTAACTATGGCTACACCTTC.

The rearrangement links TRBV27 to TRBJ2-3, with TRBD2 identical over 10 bases. V lost 3 bases and J lost 8; bases outside the gene matches: 5. The CDR3 sequence is 14 residues long. The germline V gene encodes CDR1 MNHEY and CDR2 SMNVEV (reference sequence). CDR3 protein: CASSLSGGAGTQYF. Written as DNA, the CDR3 is TGTGCCAGCAGTTTGAGCGGGGGGGCCGGTACGCAGTATTTT.

The V call is TRBV28, the J call TRBJ2-5; weak D call: TRBD2 (6 bases). The CDR3 contains 13 residues. In germline, CDR1 is MDHEN, CDR2 SYDVKM. Trimming left V 8 bases short and J 4 bases short, with 14 bases between. Written as DNA, the CDR3 is TGTGCCAGCTTCAGCGGGCAGGGAGAGACCCAGTACTTC. This translates into CASFSGQGETQYF.

The chain employs TRBV28 and TRBJ2-1; possibly TRBD1 for D (6 bases). Trimming left V 4 bases short and J 2 bases short, with 15 bases between. Germline-derived CDR1 and CDR2 are MDHEN and SYDVKM. The CDR3 is 16 residues long. The CDR3 here is CASSSSGTKTYNEQFF. CDR3 coding DNA: TGTGCCAGCAGTTCCTCCGGGACAAAGACCTACAATGAGCAGTTCTTC.

This sequence joins TRBV5-4 and TRBJ2-7, with 8 positions matching TRBD1. Per germline, CDR1 SGHNT and CDR2 YYREEE (reference sequence). This CDR3 comprises 15 residues. With V trimmed by 0 bases and J by 2 bases, 4 bases remained unmatched. DNA for the CDR3: TGTGCCAGCAGCTTGGGACAGGGGAGAACCTACGAGCAGTACTTC. Its protein is CASSLGQGRTYEQYF.

The J gene is TRBJ2-1, the V gene TRBV24-1; TRBD2 aligns across 8 bases. There are 16 residues in the CDR3. Germline lookup yields CDR1 KGHDR and CDR2 SFDVKD. J was trimmed by 2 bases and V by 2 bases; bases with no gene match: 4. This CDR3 reads CATSDYREGPYNEQFF. In DNA, the CDR3 is TGTGCCACCAGTGATTACCGGGAGGGGCCCTACAATGAGCAGTTCTTC.

This rearrangement joins TRBV5-1 to TRBJ2-2; D is uncertain. In germline, CDR1 is SGHRS, CDR2 YFSETQ. This CDR3 is 14 amino acids long. Trimming stripped 4 bases from V and 1 base from J, with 8 bases between. The CDR3 sequence: CASSHGVNTGELFF. CDR3 coding DNA: TGCGCCAGCAGCCACGGAGTGAACACCGGGGAGCTGTTTTTT.

This chain connects TRBV5-1 to TRBJ2-3; TRBD2 aligns across 9 bases. V shed 1 base and J 1 base; nucleotides not matched to a gene: 13. Germline CDR1 is SGHRS and CDR2 is YFSETQ. This CDR3 region has 19 residues. In DNA, the CDR3 is TGCGCCAGCAGCTTGTTGGCTAGCGGGATATTCGCCCGCACAGATACGCAGTATTTT. This gives the protein CASSLLASGIFARTDTQYF. Combining the CDR3 with reference TRBV5-1 and TRBJ2-3 gives the whole variable domain KAGVTQTPRYLIKTRGQQVTLSCSPISGHRSVSWYQQTPGQGLQFLFEYFSETQRNKGNFPGRFSGRQFSNSRSEMNVSTLELGDSALYLCASSLLASGIFARTDTQYFGPGTRLTVL.

J is TRBJ2-1 and V is TRBV5-4; 8 nucleotides match TRBD2. V lost 2 bases and J lost 3; bases outside the gene matches: 4. The CDR3 covers 15 residues. Germline assignment: CDR1 SGHNT and CDR2 YYREEE (reference sequence). The CDR3 region is CASSFRGGLYNEQFF. CDR3 bases: TGTGCCAGCAGCTTCCGGGGGGGCCTCTACAATGAGCAGTTCTTC.

This rearrangement joins TRBV19 to TRBJ2-7; 10 nucleotides agree with TRBD1. V lost 3 bases and J lost 3; bases outside the gene matches: 5. CDR3 length: 15 residues. Germline CDR1 is LNHDA and CDR2 is SQIVND (reference sequence). CDR3 sequence: CASSIGTGEGYEQYF. The CDR3 region has the DNA TGTGCCAGTAGTATCGGGACAGGGGAAGGCTACGAGCAGTACTTC.

CDR3 residues: CASRVQGRDEQYF. The CDR3 nucleotides are TGTGCCAGCAGAGTGCAGGGTAGGGACGAGCAGTACTTC. V gene TRBV6-5 combines with J gene TRBJ2-7; a weak D match, TRBD1 (5 bases). The CDR3 runs 13 residues. Germline CDR1 is MNHEY and CDR2 is SVGAGI. Trimming removed 6 bases at V and 5 bases at J, with 14 bases between.

This chain links TRBV10-3 with TRBJ2-7; 9 bases agree with TRBD2. The CDR3 totals 13 residues. Trimming took 10 bases from V and 7 from J; bases not matched to a gene: 11. CDR1 is ENHRY and CDR2 is SYGVKD in the germline V gene. This CDR3 is CASRNAGGREQYF. CDR3 DNA sequence: TGTGCCAGTAGAAACGCGGGGGGGCGGGAGCAGTACTTC.

The gene calls are TRBV5-1 and TRBJ1-4, with D perhaps matching TRBD1 (5 bases). V was cut by 0 bases and J by 8 bases, with 17 bases left in between. CDR1 is SGHRS, CDR2 YFSETQ, per germline. The CDR3 has 16 residues. The CDR3 DNA is TGCGCCAGCAGCTTGGCCGGGGGAACCCAGAGGGAAAAACTGTTTTTT. This encodes CASSLAGGTQREKLFF.

The rearrangement uses TRBV7-9 and TRBJ1-1, with D tentatively TRBD1 (6 bases). The CDR3 contains 12 residues. Germline V lookup: CDR1 SEHNR, CDR2 FQNEAQ (reference sequence). The ends were cut back, 8 bases at V and 5 bases at J, with 12 bases in the middle. The CDR3 nucleotides are TGTGCCAGCGGGTCAGGGGAGACTGAAGCTTTCTTT. This gives the protein CASGSGETEAFF.

The chain employs TRBV6-5 and TRBJ2-2; 7 bases fit TRBD1. CDR3 length: 15 residues. Germline trimming cut 8 bases from V and 2 bases from J; bases unmatched to any gene: 8. The germline CDR1 and CDR2 sequences are MNHEY and SVGAGI. The CDR3 loop reads CASDTGQLNTGELFF. The DNA for the CDR3 is TGTGCCAGCGACACGGGACAGCTTAACACCGGGGAGCTGTTTTTT.

The chain is built from TRBV5-1 and TRBJ2-3, with TRBD2 matching over 16 bases. CDR1 SGHRS and CDR2 YFSETQ come from the germline V gene. V shed 1 base, J shed 0 bases, and the junction held 5 bases outside the gene matches. The CDR3 has 19 amino acids. In DNA form, the CDR3 reads TGCGCCAGCAGCTTGTTAGGGACTAGCGGGGGGGTGAGCACAGATACGCAGTATTTT. It specifies CASSLLGTSGGVSTDTQYF. Looking up the rest from reference TRBV5-1 and TRBJ2-3 gives the full variable domain: KAGVTQTPRYLIKTRGQQVTLSCSPISGHRSVSWYQQTPGQGLQFLFEYFSETQRNKGNFPGRFSGRQFSNSRSEMNVSTLELGDSALYLCASSLLGTSGGVSTDTQYFGPGTRLTVL.

The chain combines TRBV19 with TRBJ1-2; D not certain. Trimming took off 3 bases at V and 4 bases at J, with 12 bases between the two ends. CDR1 and CDR2 (germline): LNHDA, SQIVND (reference sequence). The CDR3 contains 14 residues. CDR3 in amino acids: CASSIEFIAYGYTF. The CDR3 DNA sequence: TGTGCCAGTAGTATTGAGTTCATAGCCTATGGCTACACCTTC.

This sequence joins TRBV6-1 and TRBJ2-5; D possibly corresponds to TRBD2 (5 bases). Germline V gene data show CDR1 as MNHNS and CDR2 as SASEGT. V was trimmed by 2 bases and J by 4 bases, leaving 8 bases between them. The length of the CDR3 is 13 residues. CDR3 coding DNA: TGTGCCAGCAGTGAAATGGGGAGAGAGACCCAGTACTTC. As protein: CASSEMGRETQYF.

Note on this clone: A read error may produce the germline difference seen at one junction end. V gene TRBV4-1 combines with J gene TRBJ1-5, with D maybe TRBD1 (5 bases). Per the germline V gene, CDR1 is MGHRA and CDR2 is YSYEKL. This CDR3 contains 15 residues. CDR3 protein: CANSQDGGVGQPQHF. CDR3 bases: TGCGCCAACAGCCAAGATGGGGGGGTGGGCCAGCCCCAGCATTTT.

V is TRBV18 and J is TRBJ1-2, with D possibly being TRBD1 (5 bases). V lost 3 bases to trimming and J lost 7 bases, with 9 bases between them. Germline CDR1 reads KGHSH; CDR2 reads LQKENI. The CDR3 contains 12 residues. CDR3 DNA: TGTGCCAGCTCACCGGCCGGGGGTGGCTACACCTTC. Translation gives CASSPAGGGYTF.

This clone was seen just once. The gene calls are TRBV2 and TRBJ2-1, with D perhaps TRBD1 (5 bases). This CDR3 has 13 amino acids. Deletions cut 4 bases from V and 3 bases from J, with 7 bases between. Germline lookup yields CDR1 SNHLY and CDR2 FYNNEI. The CDR3 protein is CASSGQGYNEQFF. CDR3 nucleotide sequence: TGTGCCAGCAGTGGGCAGGGCTACAATGAGCAGTTCTTC.

The J gene is TRBJ2-7, the V gene TRBV19; weak D call: TRBD1 (5 bases). This CDR3 is 14 amino acids long. Germline CDR1 and CDR2: LNHDA and SQIVND (reference sequence). V was cut by 3 bases and J by 1 base, with 10 bases left in between. CDR3 amino acids: CASSMGPGSYEQYF. CDR3 in DNA: TGTGCCAGTAGTATGGGGCCAGGGTCCTACGAGCAGTACTTC.

The chain couples TRBV7-9 to TRBJ1-4; D gene uncertain. Germline-derived CDR1 and CDR2 are SEHNR and FQNEAQ (reference sequence). V dropped 2 bases and J dropped 4 bases, with 14 bases sitting between them. CDR3 length: 16 residues. In nucleotides, the CDR3 is TGTGCCAGCAGCTTATTTGGAGGAAGAATTAATGAAAAACTGTTTTTT. Residues: CASSLFGGRINEKLFF.

CDR3 in amino acids: CASSLTRAETQYF. The CDR3, as DNA: TGTGCCAGCAGTTTGACTAGAGCGGAGACCCAGTACTTC. V is TRBV27 and J is TRBJ2-5; maybe TRBD2 (6 bases). Germline V gives CDR1 MNHEY, CDR2 SMNVEV (reference sequence). The CDR3 spans 13 residues. V was shortened by 3 bases and J by 5 bases, with 10 bases between the two germline ends.